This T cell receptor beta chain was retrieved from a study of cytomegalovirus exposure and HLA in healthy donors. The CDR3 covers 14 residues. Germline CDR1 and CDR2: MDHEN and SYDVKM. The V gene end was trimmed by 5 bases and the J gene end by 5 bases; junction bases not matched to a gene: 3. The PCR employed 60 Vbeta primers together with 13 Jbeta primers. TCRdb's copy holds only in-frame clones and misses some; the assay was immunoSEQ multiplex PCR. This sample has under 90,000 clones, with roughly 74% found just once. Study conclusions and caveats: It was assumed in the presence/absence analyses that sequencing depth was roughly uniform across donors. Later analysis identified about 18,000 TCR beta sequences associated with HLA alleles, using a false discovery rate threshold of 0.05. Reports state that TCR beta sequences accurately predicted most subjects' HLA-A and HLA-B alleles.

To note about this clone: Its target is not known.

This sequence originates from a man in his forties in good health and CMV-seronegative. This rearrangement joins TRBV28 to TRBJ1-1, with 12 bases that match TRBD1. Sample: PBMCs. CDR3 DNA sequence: TGTGCCAGCAGTGGGACAGGGGGCTGGACTGAAGCTTTCTTT. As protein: CASSGTGGWTEAFF.